Following are 21 T cell receptor beta chains from one sample sequenced in a study of T cell responses to AZD1222 COVID-19 vaccine. The method was immunoSEQ multiplex PCR; TCRdb's version includes in-frame clones alone and lacks a portion of them. The top ten clones hold less than 6% of a sample with about 120,000 clones, approximately 94% of them seen once. The sample was peripheral blood, taken 28 days after the second AZD1222 dose. Source of these receptors: an adult who received the AZD1222 COVID-19 vaccine.

The rearrangement links TRBV5-1 to TRBJ2-5; 9 nucleotides agree with TRBD2. Germline CDR1 is SGHRS and CDR2 is YFSETQ. This CDR3 spans 21 amino acids. The ends lost 3 bases at V and 0 bases at J; junction bases unmatched: 21. CDR3 nucleotides: TGCGCCAGCAGCTGGGTGGGGACGGCACCCTTAAAGCGGGAGGACCAAGAGACCCAGTACTTC. It yields the protein CASSWVGTAPLKREDQETQYF.

The chain uses TRBV2 and TRBJ2-5, with 7 nucleotides matching TRBD1. Germline V gives CDR1 SNHLY, CDR2 FYNNEI. V lost 4 bases to trimming and J lost 4 bases; unmatched junction nucleotides: 0. The CDR3 contains 12 residues. The CDR3 protein is CASSGDRETQYF. The CDR3 DNA reads TGTGCCAGCAGTGGGGACAGAGAGACCCAGTACTTC.

The rearrangement joins TRBV30 to TRBJ1-2; D gene unclear. Germline-derived CDR1 and CDR2 are GTSNPN and SVGIG (reference sequence). The CDR3 totals 13 residues. With 1 base removed from V and 3 bases from J, the gap between germline ends came to 9 bases. CDR3 coding DNA: TGTGCCTGGAGTGCCCGGATAGACTATGGCTACACCTTC. Translating it yields CAWSARIDYGYTF.

The CDR3 DNA reads as TGCGCCAGCAGCATACGGACGGGACCAGGGGGCTACACCTTC. Amino acid sequence: CASSIRTGPGGYTF. The chain recombines TRBV5-1 with TRBJ1-2; a weak D match, TRBD1 (5 bases). The V gene lost 4 bases and the J gene lost 8 bases, with 18 bases spanning the gap. This CDR3 is built from 14 residues. Germline V lookup: CDR1 SGHRS, CDR2 YFSETQ.

The chain joins TRBV15 to TRBJ1-5; 9 bases match TRBD1. This CDR3 region has 17 residues. V trimming: 1 base; J trimming: 5 bases; junction bases outside the gene matches: 9. The V gene's germline CDR1 is LNHNV and CDR2 YYDKDF (reference sequence). The DNA for the CDR3 is TGTGCCACCAGCAGAGCCCTTAGGGACAGGGAAGATCAGCCCCAGCATTTT. Its protein is CATSRALRDREDQPQHF.

The rearrangement uses TRBV11-2 and TRBJ1-3, with unresolved D. Germline V gives CDR1 SGHAT, CDR2 FQNNGV. This CDR3 is 13 amino acids long. The V and J ends lost 1 base and 10 bases respectively, with 11 bases between them. The CDR3 loop reads CASSLGTPRTIYF. The CDR3 DNA is TGTGCCAGCAGCTTAGGGACGCCTCGGACCATATATTTT.

This chain uses TRBV19 with TRBJ1-5; D gene ambiguous. Germline-derived CDR1 and CDR2 are LNHDA and SQIVND (reference sequence). This CDR3 spans 12 amino acids. V lost 5 bases, J lost 7 bases, and 9 bases lay in between. The CDR3 protein is CASSPQDQPQHF. In DNA form, the CDR3 reads TGTGCCAGTAGTCCTCAGGACCAGCCCCAGCATTTT.

The rearrangement uses TRBV28 and TRBJ2-7; D perhaps matches TRBD1 (8 bases). Trimming took 1 base from V and 2 from J, leaving 12 bases between them. The CDR3 length is 15 residues. Germline V gives CDR1 MDHEN, CDR2 SYDVKM. CDR3 sequence: CASSLFTGGAYEQYF. In DNA, the CDR3 is TGTGCCAGCAGTTTATTTACAGGGGGGGCCTACGAGCAGTACTTC.

This clone has just one count. The CDR3 loop reads CASSDQAGLAKNIQYF. The CDR3 DNA reads as TGTGCCAGCAGTGACCAGGCGGGACTAGCCAAAAACATTCAGTACTTC. The V gene is TRBV6-1, the J gene TRBJ2-4; D possibly corresponds to TRBD2 (6 bases). The V and J ends lost 3 bases and 0 bases respectively, with 12 bases between them. The CDR3 runs to 16 residues. The germline CDR1 and CDR2 sequences are MNHNS and SASEGT.

For this clone: Other DNA sequences within the sample encode an identical CDR3. The V and J genes are TRBV4-3 and TRBJ1-5, with D unclear. This CDR3 contains 15 residues. The V gene lost 1 base and the J gene lost 4 bases, with 11 bases spanning the gap. Looked up from germline, CDR1 is LGHNA and CDR2 is YSLEER. CDR3 sequence reads: CASSQAAGGNQPQHF. For the CDR3, the DNA is TGCGCCAGCAGCCAAGCAGCAGGAGGAAATCAGCCCCAGCATTTT.

The chain uses TRBV2 and TRBJ2-4; no reliable D call. Trimming removed 2 bases from V and 0 bases from J, with 8 bases in between. The CDR3 consists of 15 residues. Per germline, CDR1 SNHLY and CDR2 FYNNEI. Here the CDR3 reads CASSENSVAKNIQYF. CDR3 bases: TGTGCCAGCAGTGAAAACTCGGTAGCCAAAAACATTCAGTACTTC. The full variable domain, with the rest looked up from reference TRBV2 and TRBJ2-4, is EPEVTQTPSHQVTQMGQEVILRCVPISNHLYFYWYRQILGQKVEFLVSFYNNEISEKSEIFDDQFSVERPDGSNFTLKIRSTKLEDSAMYFCASSENSVAKNIQYFGAGTRLSVL.

V usage is TRBV27 and J usage is TRBJ2-3; possibly TRBD2 for D (5 bases). CDR1 MNHEY and CDR2 SMNVEV come from the germline V gene (reference sequence). V lost 5 bases, J lost 6 bases, and 15 bases lay in between. The CDR3 has 14 residues. The DNA for the CDR3 is TGTGCCAGCAGTGATACGCGGGCCTCGGATACGCAGTATTTT. Encoded protein: CASSDTRASDTQYF.

The gene calls are TRBV5-1 and TRBJ2-1, with 9 bases aligning to TRBD2. The ends lost 0 bases at V and 7 bases at J; junction bases unmatched: 11. Per the germline V gene, CDR1 is SGHRS and CDR2 is YFSETQ. This CDR3 is 17 amino acids long. The CDR3 nucleotides read TGCGCCAGCAGCTTGGCAACCTTAGCGGGAGCGGGTAATGAGCAGTTCTTC. Protein sequence: CASSLATLAGAGNEQFF.

This sequence joins TRBV4-3 and TRBJ1-3; the D is unclear. The V end lost 0 bases, the J end lost 4 bases, and 13 bases lay between the germline ends. The CDR3 is 16 amino acids. Per the germline V gene, CDR1 is LGHNA and CDR2 is YSLEER. CDR3 sequence reads: CASSQEPFEGGNTIYF. CDR3 in DNA: TGCGCCAGCAGCCAAGAACCCTTTGAAGGAGGAAACACCATATATTTT.

This sequence joins TRBV7-9 and TRBJ1-6; D is ambiguous. The CDR3 length is 12 residues. V lost 3 bases to trimming and J lost 8 bases, with 5 bases between them. The germline V gene has CDR1 SEHNR and CDR2 FQNEAQ (reference sequence). CDR3 in amino acids: CASSLSDSPLHF. Written as DNA, the CDR3 is TGTGCCAGCAGCTTGTCCGATTCACCCCTCCACTTT.

The CDR3 is CASSFGPRGDSPLHF. The CDR3 DNA is TGTGCCAGCAGCTTCGGACCGAGGGGAGATTCACCCCTCCACTTT. The genes are TRBV7-9 and TRBJ1-6, with D possibly being TRBD1 (5 bases). Trimming pared 3 bases from V and 8 bases from J, leaving 14 bases between. Germline CDR1 SEHNR, CDR2 FQNEAQ (reference sequence). The CDR3 length is 15 residues. The full variable domain, completed using reference TRBV7-9 and TRBJ1-6, is DTGVSQNPRHKITKRGQNVTFRCDPISEHNRLYWYRQTLGQGPEFLTYFQNEAQLEKSRLLSDRFSAERPKGSFSTLEIQRTEQGDSAMYLCASSFGPRGDSPLHFGNGTRLTVT.

The V gene is TRBV10-1, the J gene TRBJ2-7; 11 positions agree with TRBD2. The CDR3 has 15 amino acids. The ends lost 6 bases at V and 5 bases at J; junction bases unmatched: 9. Germline CDR1 reads WNHNN; CDR2 reads SYGVQD (reference sequence). Written as DNA, the CDR3 is TGCGCCAGCAGCCATGTGGCTAGCGGGAGGAACGAGCAGTACTTC. As protein: CASSHVASGRNEQYF.

The J gene is TRBJ1-1, the V gene TRBV20-1; D gene unclear. Per the germline V gene, CDR1 is DFQATT and CDR2 is SNEGSKA (reference sequence). V lost 5 bases, J lost 4 bases, and 8 bases lay in between. CDR3 length: 11 residues. The CDR3 loop reads CSASPSTEAFF. In DNA form, the CDR3 reads TGCAGTGCTTCCCCCAGCACTGAAGCTTTCTTT.

The rearrangement links TRBV2 to TRBJ2-1; D perhaps matches TRBD2 (6 bases). Trimming took 4 bases from V and 7 from J, leaving 14 bases between them. The CDR3 runs to 14 residues. Germline CDR1 SNHLY, CDR2 FYNNEI. The CDR3 region has the DNA TGTGCCAGCAGTGGGATCGGGAGAGGAAATGAGCAGTTCTTC. This sequence encodes CASSGIGRGNEQFF.

The chain recombines TRBV29-1 with TRBJ1-3; D perhaps matches TRBD1 (5 bases). V lost 7 bases and J 0 bases, leaving 13 bases between the germline ends. The germline V gene has CDR1 SQVTM and CDR2 ANQGSEA. The CDR3 contains 14 residues. CDR3 DNA: TGCAGCGCCCGACGGGGGGGCTCTGGAAACACCATATATTTT. Its translation: CSARRGGSGNTIYF.

This chain uses TRBV7-6 with TRBJ1-4; 8 positions agree with TRBD1. CDR1 SGHVS and CDR2 FNYEAQ come from the germline V gene. CDR3 length equals 15 residues. J was trimmed by 5 bases and V by 6 bases; bases with no gene match: 8. CDR3 DNA: TGTGCCAGCAGAAAAGGGACAGGTCAAAATGAAAAACTGTTTTTT. It encodes CASRKGTGQNEKLFF.